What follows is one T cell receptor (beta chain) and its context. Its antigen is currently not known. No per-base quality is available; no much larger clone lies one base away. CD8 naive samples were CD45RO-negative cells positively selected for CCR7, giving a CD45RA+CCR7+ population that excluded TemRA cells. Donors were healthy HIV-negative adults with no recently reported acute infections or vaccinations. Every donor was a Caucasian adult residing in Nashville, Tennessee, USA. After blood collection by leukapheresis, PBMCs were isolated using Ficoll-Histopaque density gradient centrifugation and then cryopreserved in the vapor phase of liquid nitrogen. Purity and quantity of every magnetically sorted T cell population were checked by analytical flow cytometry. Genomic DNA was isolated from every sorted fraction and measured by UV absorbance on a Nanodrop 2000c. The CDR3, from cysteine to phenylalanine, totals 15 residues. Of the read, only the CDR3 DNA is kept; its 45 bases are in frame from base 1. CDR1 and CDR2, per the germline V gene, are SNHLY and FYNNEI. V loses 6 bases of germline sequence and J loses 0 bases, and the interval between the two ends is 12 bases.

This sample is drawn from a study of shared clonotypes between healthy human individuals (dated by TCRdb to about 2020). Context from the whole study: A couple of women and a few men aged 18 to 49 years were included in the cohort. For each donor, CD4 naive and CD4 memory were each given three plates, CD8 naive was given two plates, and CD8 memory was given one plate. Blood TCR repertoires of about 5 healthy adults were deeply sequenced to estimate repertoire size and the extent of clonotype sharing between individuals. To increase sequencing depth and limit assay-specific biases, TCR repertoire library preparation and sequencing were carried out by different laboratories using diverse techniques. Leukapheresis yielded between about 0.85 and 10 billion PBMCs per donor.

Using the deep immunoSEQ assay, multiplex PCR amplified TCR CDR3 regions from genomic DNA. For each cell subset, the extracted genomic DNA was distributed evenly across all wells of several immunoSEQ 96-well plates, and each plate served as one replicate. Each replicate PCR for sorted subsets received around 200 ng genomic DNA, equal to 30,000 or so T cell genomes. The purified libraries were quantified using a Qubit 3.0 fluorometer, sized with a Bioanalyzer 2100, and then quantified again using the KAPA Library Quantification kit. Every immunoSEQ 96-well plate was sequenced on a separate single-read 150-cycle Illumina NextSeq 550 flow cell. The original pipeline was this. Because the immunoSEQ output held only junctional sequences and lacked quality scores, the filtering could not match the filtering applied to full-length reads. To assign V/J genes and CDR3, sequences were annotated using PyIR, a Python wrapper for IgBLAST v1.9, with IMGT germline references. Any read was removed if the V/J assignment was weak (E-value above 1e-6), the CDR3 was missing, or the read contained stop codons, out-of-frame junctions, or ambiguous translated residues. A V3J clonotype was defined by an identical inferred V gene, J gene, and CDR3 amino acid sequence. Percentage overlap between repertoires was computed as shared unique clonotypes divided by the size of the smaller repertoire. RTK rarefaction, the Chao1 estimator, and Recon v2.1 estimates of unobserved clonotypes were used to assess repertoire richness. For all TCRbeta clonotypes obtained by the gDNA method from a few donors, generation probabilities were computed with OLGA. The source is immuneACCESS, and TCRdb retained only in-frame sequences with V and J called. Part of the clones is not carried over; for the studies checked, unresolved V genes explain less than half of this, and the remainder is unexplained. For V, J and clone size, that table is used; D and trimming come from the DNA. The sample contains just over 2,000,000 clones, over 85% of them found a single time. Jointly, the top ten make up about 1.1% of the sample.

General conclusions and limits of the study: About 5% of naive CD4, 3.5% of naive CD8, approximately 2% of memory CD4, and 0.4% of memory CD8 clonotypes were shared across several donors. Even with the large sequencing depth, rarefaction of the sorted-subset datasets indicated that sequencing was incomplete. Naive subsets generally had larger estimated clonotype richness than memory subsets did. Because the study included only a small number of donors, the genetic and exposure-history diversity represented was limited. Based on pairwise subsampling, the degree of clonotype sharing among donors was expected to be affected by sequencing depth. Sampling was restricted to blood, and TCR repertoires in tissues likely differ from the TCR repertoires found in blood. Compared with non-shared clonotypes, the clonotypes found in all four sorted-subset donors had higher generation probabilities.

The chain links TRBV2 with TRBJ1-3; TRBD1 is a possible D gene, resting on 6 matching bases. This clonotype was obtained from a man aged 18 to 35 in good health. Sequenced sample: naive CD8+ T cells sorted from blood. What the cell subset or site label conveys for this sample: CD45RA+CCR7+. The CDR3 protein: CASSAGQTSGNTIYF. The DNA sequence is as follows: TGTGCCAGCAGCGCTGGACAGACCTCTGGAAACACCATATATTTT.